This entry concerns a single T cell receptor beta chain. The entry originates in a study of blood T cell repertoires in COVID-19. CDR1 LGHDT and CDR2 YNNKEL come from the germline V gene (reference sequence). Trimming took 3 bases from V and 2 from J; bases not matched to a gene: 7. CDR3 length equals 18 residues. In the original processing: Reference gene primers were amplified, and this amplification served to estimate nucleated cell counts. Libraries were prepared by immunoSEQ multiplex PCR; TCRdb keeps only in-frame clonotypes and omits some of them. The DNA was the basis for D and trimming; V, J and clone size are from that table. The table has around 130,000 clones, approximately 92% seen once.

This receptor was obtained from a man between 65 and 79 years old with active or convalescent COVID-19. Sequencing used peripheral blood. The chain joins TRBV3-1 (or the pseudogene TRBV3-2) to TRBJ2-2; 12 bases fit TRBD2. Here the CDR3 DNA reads TGTGCCAGCAGCCACTCGCTAGCGGGAGGGCCAAACACCGGGGAGCTGTTTTTT. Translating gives CASSHSLAGGPNTGELFF.